Here is one T cell receptor beta chain with its context. This entry is derived from a study of cytomegalovirus exposure and HLA in healthy donors. The study ran its PCR with 60 Vbeta and 13 Jbeta primers. This table comes from immunoSEQ multiplex PCR, and its TCRdb copy is limited to in-frame clones, with some not included. The sample includes roughly 180,000 clones, around 80% seen only once; the top ten take approximately 2%. Sample: PBMCs. The TCR comes from a woman aged 25 to 39 in good health and CMV-seronegative.

For the CDR3, the DNA is TGTGCCAGCAGCCCTGGGACAGGACGATCCTACGAGCAGTACTTC. This codes for CASSPGTGRSYEQYF. The V call is TRBV11-2, the J call TRBJ2-7; TRBD1 matches 8 bases. The germline V gene has CDR1 SGHAT and CDR2 FQNNGV. V trimming: 5 bases; J trimming: 1 base; junction bases outside the gene matches: 7. This CDR3 has 15 residues. The variable domain in full, with the rest retrieved from reference TRBV11-2 and TRBJ2-7, is EAGVAQSPRYKIIEKRQSVAFWCNPISGHATLYWYQQILGQGPKLLIQFQNNGVVDDSQLPKDRFSAERLKGVDSTLKIQPAKLEDSAVYLCASSPGTGRSYEQYFGPGTRLTVT.